This T cell receptor (beta chain) was recorded in a study of T cell repertoires in cytomegalovirus infection. TCRdb reprocessed the reads via MiXCR and lists one record per CDR3 protein. The sample contains 140,000 to 150,000 distinct CDR3 sequences, 25% to 35% of which appear only once. As to this clonotype: Its specificity is not known.

The V gene lost 2 bases and the J gene lost 4 bases, with 8 bases spanning the gap. Germline CDR1 and CDR2: MNHEY and SMNVEV (reference sequence). The CDR3 has 13 residues. This chain links TRBV27 with TRBJ1-2; no firm D call. Sequences were derived from CD8+ T cells from cultured PBMCs, sampled from culture after CMV antigen stimulation. This receptor was obtained from a human donor in good health (CMV status not recorded). Some clones in this sample may be carry-over from other donors' samples. This chain's CDR3 is CASSLGITYGYTF. DNA of the CDR3: TGTGCCAGCAGTTTAGGGATCACCTATGGCTACACCTTC.